The following is a T cell receptor beta chain sequence with its context. Its antigen is unidentified. The data belong to a study of high-grade serous ovarian cancer treatment subgroups. For the study at large: Each sample yielded on average around 7,000 unique TCR beta rearrangements from some 15,000 reads.

The V and J ends lost 3 bases and 0 bases respectively, with 13 bases between them. This CDR3 contains 16 residues. Germline CDR1 and CDR2: SGDLS and YYNGEE. Sequencing used immunoSEQ multiplex PCR; TCRdb keeps in-frame clones, though not all of them. The sample contains some 7,000 clones, over 60% of which appear only once. Tumor tissue was taken before any definitive surgery or chemotherapy was given. Study results and limitations: Different patients shared almost no repertoire; same-patient tumors shared 0.11 to 0.79. TCR clonal relatedness correlated positively with neoantigen level. These tumor repertoires lack spatial information from bulk sequencing.

This clonotype originated in a human donor with high-grade serous ovarian cancer. The sequenced sample was tumor tissue. The rearrangement joins TRBV9 to TRBJ2-1; weak D call: TRBD2 (5 bases). This CDR3 is CASSGGLGGSYNEQFF. The CDR3 bases are TGTGCCAGCAGCGGAGGGCTAGGAGGCTCCTACAATGAGCAGTTCTTC.